Shown below are 3 T cell receptor beta chains from a single sample sequenced in a study of response to subunit inactivated influenza vaccine. TCRdb passed the RT-PCR reads through MiXCR, listing each CDR3 protein once. The sample shows fewer than 700,000 distinct CDR3 sequences, 10% to 15% of them seen only once. The material was PBMCs from blood, obtained roughly 48 days after vaccination. These TCRs come from a man over 45 who received an inactivated influenza vaccine.

Only a few counts were recorded for this clonotype. V usage is TRBV29-1 and J usage is TRBJ2-1; 8 bases agree with TRBD2. CDR1 is SQVTM and CDR2 is ANQGSEA in the germline V gene. The CDR3 length is 14 residues. Trimming cost V 1 base and J 3 bases; bases outside gene matches: 2. The CDR3 DNA reads TGCAGCGTTGAAGTCGGGAGGGGCTACAATGAGCAGTTCTTC. This encodes CSVEVGRGYNEQFF.

Only one count was recorded for this clonotype. One end of the junction fails to match germline, which may point to a read error. The chain has TRBV24-1 and TRBJ2-3; TRBD1 agrees at 7 bases. Looked up from germline, CDR1 is KGHDR and CDR2 is SFDVKD. The CDR3 is made up of 15 amino acids. CDR3 coding DNA: TGTGCCACCGGTGAAACAGGGGTTCGCACAGATACGCAGTATTTT. This codes for CATGETGVRTDTQYF.

This chain connects TRBV6-2 or TRBV6-3 to TRBJ2-7; TRBD1 aligns across 8 bases. The germline V gene has CDR1 MNHEY and CDR2 SVGEGT. J lost 8 bases, V lost 2 bases, and 14 bases had no gene match. The CDR3 extends over 16 amino acids. For the CDR3, the DNA is TGTGCCAGCAGTTACCACGGGCAGGGGGCGTTCAGGAAGCAGTACTTC. Protein: CASSYHGQGAFRKQYF.